One sample yielded the 2 T cell receptor beta chains listed below, sequenced in a study of blood T cells in healthy people across ages. A second roughly 6 to 12 cycle PCR used barcoded and J-beta primers. Using its own MiXCR run on the 5' RACE reads, TCRdb lists one record per CDR3 protein. In the table there are approximately 810,000 distinct CDR3 sequences, 35% to 40% of which are singletons. Sequenced material: blood. The receptors stem from a man aged 18 to 30 in good health.

As regards this clonotype: An end of the junction does not agree with germline; a read error may underlie this. The chain recombines TRBV10-3 with TRBJ2-3; TRBD1 or TRBD2 may be the D gene (5 bases each). The V gene's germline CDR1 is ENHRY and CDR2 SYGVKD. CDR3 length: 15 residues. DNA of the CDR3: TGTGCCGCCTCGGTGGGACCACGCACATCAGATGCGCAGTATTTT. Translation gives CAASVGPRTSDAQYF.

The V gene is TRBV5-1, the J gene TRBJ2-1; D remains ambiguous. Germline V gene data show CDR1 as SGHRS and CDR2 as YFSETQ. The CDR3 consists of 15 residues. V dropped 6 bases and J dropped 5 bases, with 18 bases sitting between them. The CDR3 protein is CASNILWVTNNEQFF. CDR3 bases: TGCGCCAGCAATATTTTGTGGGTGACGAACAATGAGCAGTTCTTC.